This T cell receptor (beta chain) was captured in a study of T cell changes during pregnancy in multiple sclerosis. V lost 0 bases and J lost 4, with 9 bases in between. CDR3 length equals 14 residues. CDR1 LGHNA and CDR2 YSLEER come from the germline V gene. Clones were sequenced by immunoSEQ multiplex PCR, and TCRdb holds only the in-frame ones, with some missing. Of about 41,000 clones listed, approximately 91% are singletons. The TCR sequence derives from a female donor with multiple sclerosis, enrolled in a pregnancy study. Material: CD8+ T cells from peripheral blood mononuclear cells, obtained in the third trimester of pregnancy. The rearrangement uses TRBV4-3 and TRBJ1-2; D is unresolved. The CDR3 region has the DNA TGCGCCAGCAGCCAAGATTGGGAGGGCTATGGCTACACCTTC. It translates to CASSQDWEGYGYTF.